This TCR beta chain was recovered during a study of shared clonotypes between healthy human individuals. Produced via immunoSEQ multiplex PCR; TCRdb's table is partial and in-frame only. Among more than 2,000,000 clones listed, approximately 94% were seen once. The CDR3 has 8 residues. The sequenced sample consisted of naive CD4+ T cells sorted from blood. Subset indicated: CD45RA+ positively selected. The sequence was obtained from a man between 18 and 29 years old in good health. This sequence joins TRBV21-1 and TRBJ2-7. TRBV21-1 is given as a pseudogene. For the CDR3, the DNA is TGTGCCAAATCCGAGCAGTACTTC. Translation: CAKSEQYF.